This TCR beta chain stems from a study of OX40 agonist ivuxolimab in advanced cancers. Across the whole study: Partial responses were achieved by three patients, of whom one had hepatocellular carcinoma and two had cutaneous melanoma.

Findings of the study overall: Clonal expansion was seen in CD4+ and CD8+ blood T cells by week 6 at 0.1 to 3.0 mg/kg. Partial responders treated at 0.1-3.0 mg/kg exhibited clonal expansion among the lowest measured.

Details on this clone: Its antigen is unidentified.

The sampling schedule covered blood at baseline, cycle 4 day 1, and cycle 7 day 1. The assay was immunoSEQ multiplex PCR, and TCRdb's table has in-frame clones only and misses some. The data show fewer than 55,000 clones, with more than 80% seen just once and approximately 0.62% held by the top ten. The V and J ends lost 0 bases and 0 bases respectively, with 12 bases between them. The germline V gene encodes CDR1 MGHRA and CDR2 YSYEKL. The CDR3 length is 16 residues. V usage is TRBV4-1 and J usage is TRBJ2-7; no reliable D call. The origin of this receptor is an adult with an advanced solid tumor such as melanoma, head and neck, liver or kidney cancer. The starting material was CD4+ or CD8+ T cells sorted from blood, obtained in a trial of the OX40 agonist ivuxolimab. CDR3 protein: CASSQDPSRSSYEQYF. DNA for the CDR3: TGCGCCAGCAGCCAAGATCCCAGCAGAAGCTCCTACGAGCAGTACTTC.